Following are 15 T cell receptor beta chains from one sample sequenced in a study of blood T cell repertoires in COVID-19. Repertoires were generated with immunoSEQ multiplex PCR, while TCRdb's copy carries only in-frame clones and drops some. The sample consists of hundreds of thousands of clones, 75% to 90% of them appearing once. Sequenced input: PBMCs or T cells enriched from blood (not recorded which). The receptors shown here come from a man aged 35-49 years who had recovered from COVID-19.

The chain employs TRBV4-2 and TRBJ2-7, with 8 bases that match TRBD1. CDR3 length equals 15 residues. Per the germline V gene, CDR1 is LGHNA and CDR2 is YNFKEQ. Losses at the gene ends were 1 base for V and 4 bases for J; bases not matched to a gene: 6. DNA for the CDR3: TGTGCCAGCAGCCAAGTGAAGTGGACAGGGTACGAGCAGTACTTC. This codes for CASSQVKWTGYEQYF.

The genes are TRBV6-1 and TRBJ2-7; D is uncertain. The CDR3 contains 15 residues. Trimming removed 0 bases at V and 3 bases at J, with 12 bases between. Germline lookup yields CDR1 MNHNS and CDR2 SASEGT. The CDR3: CASSEAPKSRYEQYF. CDR3 nucleotides: TGTGCCAGCAGTGAAGCTCCGAAGAGCCGCTACGAGCAGTACTTC.

The rearrangement links TRBV12-3 or TRBV12-4 to TRBJ1-5; D unclear. V was trimmed by 6 bases and J by 5 bases, leaving 11 bases between them. The CDR3 consists of 13 residues. The CDR3 DNA follows: TGTGCCAGCAGGTACAGTCCTGATCAGCCCCAGCATTTT. Protein: CASRYSPDQPQHF.

This clone occurred a few times. This chain links TRBV19 with TRBJ2-7; TRBD2 aligns across 9 bases. There are 14 residues in the CDR3. J was trimmed by 4 bases and V by 3 bases; bases with no gene match: 4. Germline lookup yields CDR1 LNHDA and CDR2 SQIVND (reference sequence). The CDR3 reads CASSIGTSRYEQYF. The DNA for the CDR3 is TGTGCCAGTAGTATTGGGACTAGCAGGTACGAGCAGTACTTC.

About this clone itself: This CDR3 is also generated by other DNA sequences in the sample. V gene TRBV7-3 combines with J gene TRBJ2-1; D perhaps matches TRBD2 (5 bases). The CDR3 is 14 amino acids. Trimming took 3 bases from V and 1 from J, leaving 7 bases between them. CDR1 is SGHTA, CDR2 FQGTGA, per germline. The CDR3 reads CASSLAGSYNEQFF. The CDR3 nucleotides read TGTGCCAGCAGCTTGGCGGGTTCCTACAATGAGCAGTTCTTC.

The chain carries TRBV7-9 and TRBJ1-6; unclear D gene. The CDR3 contains 16 residues. With 5 bases removed from V and 7 bases from J, the gap between germline ends came to 18 bases. Germline V lookup: CDR1 SEHNR, CDR2 FQNEAQ (reference sequence). The CDR3 DNA sequence: TGTGCCAGCAGCCACAGAGAACCCCACATGAATTCACCCCTCCACTTT. This encodes CASSHREPHMNSPLHF.

This rearrangement joins TRBV7-9 to TRBJ2-1, with 10 bases that match TRBD2. The CDR3 consists of 16 residues. Germline assignment: CDR1 SEHNR and CDR2 FQNEAQ (reference sequence). J gave up 2 bases and V 5 bases, and 6 bases lay outside the gene matches. This chain's CDR3 is CASSQSSGGAYNEQFF. CDR3 DNA sequence: TGTGCCAGCAGCCAGTCGAGCGGGGGGGCCTACAATGAGCAGTTCTTC.

This chain links TRBV19 with TRBJ1-2, with a weak D call TRBD1 (5 bases). This CDR3 contains 14 residues. Germline CDR1 LNHDA, CDR2 SQIVND (reference sequence). V was pared by 2 bases and J by 4 bases, with 11 bases between. The CDR3 nucleotides are TGTGCCAGTAGTATACCAGGGCTCGCCTATGGCTACACCTTC. This gives the protein CASSIPGLAYGYTF.

The chain couples TRBV6-5 to TRBJ2-5; 8 bases agree with TRBD1. CDR1 and CDR2 (germline): MNHEY, SVGAGI. The CDR3 contains 14 residues. J lost 3 bases, V lost 6 bases, and 6 bases had no gene match. The DNA for the CDR3 is TGTGCCAGCAGGGACAGGGTAGGTGAAGAGACCCAGTACTTC. Its protein is CASRDRVGEETQYF.

The V and J genes are TRBV13 and TRBJ1-2, with 7 nucleotides matching TRBD1. Germline values: CDR1 PRHDT, CDR2 FYEKMQ (reference sequence). The CDR3 has 15 residues. Losses at the gene ends were 5 bases for V and 2 bases for J; bases not matched to a gene: 8. The CDR3 nucleotides read TGTGCCAGCAGCCTCGGTGGGGACAGAAACTATGGCTACACCTTC. It translates to CASSLGGDRNYGYTF.

The genes are TRBV7-9 and TRBJ1-2, with TRBD1 matching 8 bases. Germline CDR1 and CDR2: SEHNR and FQNEAQ (reference sequence). Trimming cost V 4 bases and J 8 bases; bases outside gene matches: 12. The CDR3 loop spans 15 amino acids. This chain's CDR3 is CASSSNSGQGGGYTF. The CDR3 DNA sequence: TGTGCCAGCAGCTCAAACTCCGGACAGGGTGGCGGCTACACCTTC.

The chain uses TRBV2 and TRBJ1-3; D gene uncertain. CDR1 SNHLY and CDR2 FYNNEI come from the germline V gene. The length of the CDR3 is 16 residues. Trimming removed 7 bases from V and 0 bases from J, with 16 bases in between. CDR3 region: CASMFTVPISGNTIYF. The CDR3 DNA follows: TGTGCCAGCATGTTCACAGTCCCAATCTCTGGAAACACCATATATTTT.

On this clone itself: One end of the junction fails to match germline, which may point to a read error. This chain joins TRBV12-3 or TRBV12-4 and TRBJ2-7, with D unclear. This CDR3 has 11 amino acids. CDR3: CASSTAYVQYF. CDR3 bases: TGTGCCAGCTCTACTGCCTACGTGCAGTACTTC.

This clone was detected only once. This chain uses TRBV7-2 with TRBJ2-7; TRBD1 matches at 11 bases. This CDR3 spans 19 amino acids. Germline values: CDR1 SGHTA, CDR2 FQGNSA. Unmatched junction bases numbered 11, after V lost 1 base and J lost 0 bases. CDR3: CASSLDGQGAVSSSYEQYF. The CDR3 nucleotides are TGTGCCAGCAGCTTAGACGGACAGGGGGCGGTCTCCAGCTCCTACGAGCAGTACTTC.

The chain combines TRBV12-5 with TRBJ2-1; TRBD2 matches at 8 bases. The ends lost 0 bases at V and 4 bases at J; junction bases unmatched: 5. The CDR3 length is 16 residues. Germline-derived CDR1 and CDR2 are LGHNT and FRNRAP. The CDR3 is CASGLVIGGGYNEQFF. The CDR3 DNA reads as TGTGCTAGTGGTTTGGTAATAGGCGGGGGGTACAATGAGCAGTTCTTC.